A single sample gave rise to the 7 T cell receptor beta chains below, sequenced in a study of blood T cell repertoires in COVID-19 (dated by TCRdb to 2018 to 2020). The library came from the immunoSEQ multiplex PCR assay. TCRdb stores this immuneACCESS table with in-frame sequences only. Part of the clones is absent; in the studies checked, under half of the shortfall reflects unresolved V genes, and no reason is known for the rest. In all, the sample holds under 25,000 clones, and less than 75% of those were seen once. The top ten clones comprise 20% of the sample. Sample: peripheral blood. These receptors all stem from a human donor in a cohort sampled during active or convalescent COVID-19.

The V call is TRBV2, the J call TRBJ2-7; 11 positions agree with TRBD2. J gave up 1 base and V 2 bases, and 4 bases lay outside the gene matches. The germline gives CDR1 SNHLY, CDR2 FYNNEI. CDR3 length equals 16 residues. For the CDR3, the DNA is TGTGCCAGCAGTGAAACTAGCGGGAGTGATTCCTACGAGCAGTACTTC. Protein sequence: CASSETSGSDSYEQYF.

The rearrangement joins TRBV10-1 to TRBJ2-3, with 7 positions matching TRBD2. V lost 5 bases to trimming and J lost 4 bases; unmatched junction nucleotides: 15. Germline assignment: CDR1 WNHNN and CDR2 SYGVQD (reference sequence). The CDR3 is 17 amino acids. CDR3 sequence: CASSPPGLVGSADTQYF. CDR3 nucleotides: TGCGCCAGCAGTCCCCCTGGACTAGTTGGTAGCGCAGATACGCAGTATTTT.

DNA of the CDR3: TGTGCCAGCAGCTTCGGGGGGGCCAGGACCGGGGAGCTGTTTTTT. Its translation: CASSFGGARTGELFF. V is TRBV3-1 (or the pseudogene TRBV3-2) and J is TRBJ2-2; TRBD2 matches at 8 bases. The ends lost 5 bases at V and 5 bases at J; junction bases unmatched: 7. The CDR3 spans 15 residues. Germline lookup yields CDR1 LGHDT and CDR2 YNNKEL (reference sequence).

The rearrangement links TRBV10-2 to TRBJ1-4, with 8 bases fitting TRBD1. The V gene end was trimmed by 3 bases and the J gene end by 11 bases; junction bases not matched to a gene: 8. CDR3 length: 14 amino acids. Germline V lookup: CDR1 WSHSY, CDR2 SAAADI. CDR3 region: CASSEQGVRKKLFF. For the CDR3, the DNA is TGCGCCAGCAGTGAACAGGGGGTGAGGAAGAAACTGTTTTTT.

The chain employs TRBV12-3 or TRBV12-4 and TRBJ1-2; D uncertain. Between the trimmed V and J ends, which lost 7 bases and 7 bases, there was a span of 13 bases. This CDR3 is 12 amino acids long. CDR3 sequence reads: CASILIEGGYTF. DNA for the CDR3: TGTGCCAGCATCCTCATTGAGGGTGGCTACACCTTC.

Within the sample, this clone is large. The chain links TRBV7-8 to TRBJ2-7; weak D call: TRBD1 (5 bases). V lost 3 bases and J 0 bases, leaving 9 bases between the germline ends. This CDR3 has 14 residues. The germline CDR1 and CDR2 sequences are SGHVS and FQNEAQ. CDR3 DNA sequence: TGTGCCAGCAGCTTGGACACAAGCTCCTACGAGCAGTACTTC. It is translated as CASSLDTSSYEQYF.

This chain joins TRBV19 and TRBJ2-2, with no clear D. This CDR3 is built from 11 residues. The V gene's germline CDR1 is LNHDA and CDR2 SQIVND (reference sequence). V was shortened by 10 bases and J by 7 bases, with 10 bases between the two germline ends. CDR3 DNA sequence: TGTGCCATCCTGGCCGACGGGGAGCTGTTTTTT. Protein product: CAILADGELFF. The full variable domain, completed using reference TRBV19 and TRBJ2-2, is DGGITQSPKYLFRKEGQNVTLSCEQNLNHDAMYWYRQDPGQGLRLIYYSQIVNDFQKGDIAEGYSVSREKKESFPLTVTSAQKNPTAFYLCAILADGELFFGEGSRLTVL.